One and the same sample provided the 27 T cell receptor beta chains below, sequenced in a study of blood T cell repertoires in COVID-19 (dated by TCRdb to the early 2020s). The library was made by the immunoSEQ multiplex PCR assay. TCRdb took over this immuneACCESS table, retaining in-frame rearrangements with V and J assigned. Such tables are incomplete; in checked studies, under half of the missing clones stem from an unresolved V gene, and the remainder is unexplained. Recorded for this sample are a few hundred thousand clones; around 92% of them occurred a single time. In total, the top ten clones hold 3% of the sample. What was sequenced was peripheral blood. The origin of the receptors is a woman in her twenties or thirties with COVID-19, enrolled during active disease.

This clone was seen just once. V is TRBV18 and J is TRBJ1-6; D unclear. The V gene's germline CDR1 is KGHSH and CDR2 LQKENI. There are 12 residues in the CDR3. Trimming pared 3 bases from V and 10 bases from J, leaving 7 bases between. The chain's CDR3 is CASSPAGSPLHF. CDR3 in DNA: TGTGCCAGCTCACCCGCCGGGTCACCCCTCCACTTT.

The CDR3 is CATSPQGAPGGYTF. CDR3 coding DNA: TGTGCCACCAGTCCTCAGGGGGCGCCGGGCGGCTACACCTTC. The gene calls are TRBV24-1 and TRBJ1-2, with 8 nucleotides matching TRBD1. The germline V gene has CDR1 KGHDR and CDR2 SFDVKD. The CDR3 length is 14 residues. J gave up 8 bases and V 6 bases, and 10 bases lay outside the gene matches.

This clone appeared once. The chain uses TRBV10-3 and TRBJ1-1; 9 bases map to TRBD1. The CDR3 sequence is 14 residues long. Germline values: CDR1 ENHRY, CDR2 SYGVKD. With V trimmed by 0 bases and J by 7 bases, 3 bases remained unmatched. CDR3 bases: TGTGCCATCAGTGAGTCGGGACAGGGCGTTGAAGCTTTCTTT. Protein sequence: CAISESGQGVEAFF.

The V call is TRBV3-1 (or the pseudogene TRBV3-2), the J call TRBJ2-2; 13 positions match TRBD2. V lost 5 bases and J lost 3; bases outside the gene matches: 12. The CDR3 totals 19 residues. Per germline, CDR1 LGHDT and CDR2 YNNKEL (reference sequence). The CDR3 DNA sequence: TGTGCCAGCAGCTCCGAACTAGCGGGGGGGCCCCCCTACACCGGGGAGCTGTTTTTT. Translation: CASSSELAGGPPYTGELFF.

This chain uses TRBV2 with TRBJ1-2; no clear D gene. CDR1 is SNHLY, CDR2 FYNNEI, per germline. CDR3 length equals 15 residues. Trimming left V 1 base short and J 5 bases short, with 14 bases between. The CDR3 coding sequence is TGTGCCAGCAGTGAAGATTTGGGCGAATCATATGGCTACACCTTC. Amino acids: CASSEDLGESYGYTF.

The CDR3 bases are TGTGCCAGCTCCGGACAGGGACCTTACGAGCAGTACTTC. Protein product: CASSGQGPYEQYF. The chain uses TRBV5-4 and TRBJ2-7, with TRBD1 identical over 8 bases. Germline values: CDR1 SGHNT, CDR2 YYREEE (reference sequence). The V segment lost 7 bases and the J segment 4 bases; nucleotides outside the gene matches: 7. This CDR3 comprises 13 residues.

The chain joins TRBV4-1 to TRBJ1-2; a possible D gene is TRBD1 (6 bases). Deletions cut 4 bases from V and 8 bases from J, with 20 bases between. The CDR3 covers 15 residues. Germline CDR1 MGHRA, CDR2 YSYEKL. CDR3 nucleotides: TGCGCCAGCAGCCCGCATCAGGGGATCGGAATCGGCTACACCTTC. Translating gives CASSPHQGIGIGYTF.

The chain carries TRBV30 and TRBJ1-2, with D maybe TRBD1 (5 bases). Germline loops: CDR1 GTSNPN, CDR2 SVGIG (reference sequence). Trimming removed 0 bases at V and 6 bases at J, with 8 bases between. CDR3 length: 12 residues. The CDR3 nucleotides are TGTGCCTGGAGTGTAACGGGGGATGGCTACACCTTC. It encodes CAWSVTGDGYTF.

This clone was counted once. This chain joins TRBV19 and TRBJ1-4, with 11 bases matching TRBD1. Germline assignment: CDR1 LNHDA and CDR2 SQIVND (reference sequence). J was trimmed by 10 bases and V by 10 bases; bases with no gene match: 11. This CDR3 is 14 amino acids long. In DNA form, the CDR3 reads TGTGCCACCTCCCGGGACAGGGGGTATGTAAAACTGTTTTTT. Translating it yields CATSRDRGYVKLFF.

V and J are TRBV7-2 and TRBJ2-5, with D tentatively TRBD2 (6 bases). The CDR3 length is 16 residues. V lost 7 bases to trimming and J lost 5 bases, with 23 bases between them. Germline values: CDR1 SGHTA, CDR2 FQGNSA. DNA of the CDR3: TGTGCCAGCACCGTCAACGGGGGAATTATTGTGGAGACCCAGTACTTC. Translation gives CASTVNGGIIVETQYF.

The chain employs TRBV7-9 and TRBJ2-2, with D tentatively TRBD2 (5 bases). Germline CDR1 reads SEHNR; CDR2 reads FQNEAQ (reference sequence). CDR3 length: 16 amino acids. Trimming cost V 5 bases and J 4 bases, with 17 bases left between them. The CDR3 nucleotides are TGTGCCAGCAGCCTCGGGATAGGCCTACTCACCGGGGAGCTGTTTTTT. This codes for CASSLGIGLLTGELFF. Variable domain in full (rest from reference TRBV7-9 and TRBJ2-2): DTGVSQNPRHKITKRGQNVTFRCDPISEHNRLYWYRQTLGQGPEFLTYFQNEAQLEKSRLLSDRFSAERPKGSFSTLEIQRTEQGDSAMYLCASSLGIGLLTGELFFGEGSRLTVL.

This sequence joins TRBV11-3 and TRBJ2-1; 13 nucleotides match TRBD2. Germline V gene data show CDR1 as SGHNT and CDR2 as YENEEA. CDR3 length: 19 residues. The V segment lost 0 bases and the J segment 0 bases; nucleotides outside the gene matches: 5. In nucleotides, the CDR3 is TGTGCCAGCAGCTTAGAAGGGGGACTAGCGGGGAGCTCCTACAATGAGCAGTTCTTC. The encoded protein is CASSLEGGLAGSSYNEQFF.

This rearrangement joins TRBV7-2 to TRBJ2-1, with 10 bases fitting TRBD2. The germline V gene encodes CDR1 SGHTA and CDR2 FQGNSA. J was trimmed by 9 bases and V by 5 bases; bases with no gene match: 10. CDR3 length: 15 residues. CDR3 bases: TGTGCCAGCAGCCCCCGTGCTAGCGGGGGCCTTGAGCAGTTCTTC. This codes for CASSPRASGGLEQFF.

The chain recombines TRBV5-4 with TRBJ1-1, with 7 positions matching TRBD1. Trimming at V came to 2 bases and at J to 5 bases, leaving 6 bases not matched to a gene. The germline V gene encodes CDR1 SGHNT and CDR2 YYREEE (reference sequence). This CDR3 contains 14 residues. CDR3 nucleotides: TGTGCCAGCAGCTTCGGACAGGAAATAACTGAAGCTTTCTTT. Protein sequence: CASSFGQEITEAFF.

The chain combines TRBV6-6 with TRBJ1-5; 10 bases match TRBD1. The V segment lost 4 bases and the J segment 6 bases; nucleotides outside the gene matches: 9. The CDR3 runs 16 residues. CDR1 is MNHNY and CDR2 is SVGAGI in the germline V gene (reference sequence). CDR3 sequence reads: CASSSSGTGDRQPQHF. CDR3 bases: TGTGCCAGCAGTTCCTCCGGGACAGGGGACCGTCAGCCCCAGCATTTT.

The V and J genes are TRBV6-2 or TRBV6-3 and TRBJ1-2; the D gene is possibly TRBD1 (6 bases). This CDR3 comprises 14 residues. Germline CDR1 reads MNHEY; CDR2 reads SVGEGT. The V end lost 0 bases, the J end lost 6 bases, and 11 bases lay between the germline ends. In DNA, the CDR3 is TGTGCCAGCAGTTACTCGCCGGACAGCAATGGCTACACCTTC. It specifies CASSYSPDSNGYTF.

This clone was detected once. The J gene is TRBJ2-7, the V gene TRBV23-1; possible D gene TRBD1, 6 bases. TRBV23-1 is labeled an ORF, and its function is uncertain. V lost 4 bases and J lost 2, with 9 bases in between. There are 13 residues in the CDR3. CDR3 coding DNA: TGCGCCAGCAGTCTGGACAGCGCCTACGAGCAGTACGTC. As protein: CASSLDSAYEQYV.

The gene calls are TRBV5-6 and TRBJ2-1; TRBD2 aligns across 11 bases. Germline loops: CDR1 SGHDT, CDR2 YYEEEE. The CDR3 is 17 residues long. The J segment lost 4 bases and the V segment lost 4 bases, leaving 10 bases of the junction unmatched. CDR3: CASSPRTSGRTYNEQFF. In DNA form, the CDR3 reads TGTGCCAGCAGCCCGAGGACTAGCGGGCGTACATACAATGAGCAGTTCTTC. Based on the CDR3 plus reference TRBV5-6 and TRBJ2-1, the full variable domain is DAGVTQSPTHLIKTRGQQVTLRCSPKSGHDTVSWYQQALGQGPQFIFQYYEEEERQRGNFPDRFSGHQFPNYSSELNVNALLLGDSALYLCASSPRTSGRTYNEQFFGPGTRLTVL.

This rearrangement joins TRBV7-2 to TRBJ2-7; 13 positions match TRBD2. The germline V gene has CDR1 SGHTA and CDR2 FQGNSA. With V trimmed by 3 bases and J by 12 bases, 8 bases remained unmatched. The CDR3 has 14 amino acids. CDR3 sequence (DNA): TGTGCCAGCAGCTTGCAGACTAGCGGGGGGAGGAGGTACTTC. Its protein is CASSLQTSGGRRYF.

The J gene is TRBJ2-4, the V gene TRBV4-2; weak D call: TRBD2 (6 bases). Trimming cost V 3 bases and J 0 bases, with 12 bases left between them. Germline loops: CDR1 LGHNA, CDR2 YNFKEQ. The CDR3 covers 16 residues. The CDR3 DNA reads as TGTGCCAGCAGCCAGGAGGGGTTCGTAGCCAAAAACATTCAGTACTTC. This translates into CASSQEGFVAKNIQYF.

The V gene is TRBV2, the J gene TRBJ2-1; TRBD2 matches at 11 bases. In germline, CDR1 is SNHLY, CDR2 FYNNEI. V shed 6 bases and J 6 bases; nucleotides not matched to a gene: 4. The CDR3 length is 14 residues. The CDR3 region is CASRGGTSGNEQFF. Here the CDR3 DNA reads TGTGCCAGCAGGGGGGGGACTAGCGGCAATGAGCAGTTCTTC.

V gene TRBV4-3 combines with J gene TRBJ1-2; 9 bases align to TRBD1. CDR1 LGHNA and CDR2 YSLEER come from the germline V gene. Trimming took 0 bases from V and 8 from J; bases not matched to a gene: 10. CDR3 length: 16 residues. The CDR3: CASSQEPRWTGDGYTF. In nucleotides, the CDR3 is TGCGCCAGCAGCCAAGAACCCCGCTGGACAGGGGACGGCTACACCTTC.

The chain combines TRBV2 with TRBJ2-3; TRBD2 matches 7 bases. Germline trimming cut 10 bases from V and 2 bases from J; bases unmatched to any gene: 18. The CDR3 spans 17 residues. CDR1 is SNHLY, CDR2 FYNNEI, per germline. CDR3 protein: CATSGLPGTTTTDTQYF. CDR3 in DNA: TGTGCCACCTCGGGTCTGCCAGGGACTACCACCACAGATACGCAGTATTTT.

This clone was detected only once. V gene TRBV13 combines with J gene TRBJ2-1; 13 nucleotides line up with TRBD2. The CDR3 covers 15 residues. The V segment lost 6 bases and the J segment 12 bases; nucleotides outside the gene matches: 11. Per germline, CDR1 PRHDT and CDR2 FYEKMQ (reference sequence). The CDR3 DNA sequence: TGTGCCAGCAGGTTTGGACTAGCGGGAGTAGAAAGGCAGTTCTTC. Translating gives CASRFGLAGVERQFF.

CDR3 nucleotide sequence: TGTGCCAGTAGTACCTACCTCGACAGGGTCAAAAACATTCAGTACTTC. Its translation is CASSTYLDRVKNIQYF. This chain connects TRBV19 to TRBJ2-4; 7 bases are a match to TRBD1. Germline CDR1 is LNHDA and CDR2 is SQIVND (reference sequence). The CDR3 consists of 16 residues. The trim removed 4 bases at V and 3 bases at J, leaving 9 bases unmatched.

The chain employs TRBV29-1 and TRBJ2-3; 7 nucleotides align to TRBD1. V trimming: 7 bases; J trimming: 0 bases; junction bases outside the gene matches: 4. CDR3 size: 13 residues. Germline V gene lookup returns CDR1 SQVTM and CDR2 ANQGSEA. The CDR3 sequence is CSGSGQSTDTQYF. The CDR3 DNA reads as TGCAGCGGATCGGGACAGAGCACAGATACGCAGTATTTT.

The chain links TRBV11-2 to TRBJ2-2; a weak D match, TRBD2 (6 bases). Between the trimmed V and J ends, which lost 4 bases and 5 bases, there was a span of 8 bases. Germline-derived CDR1 and CDR2 are SGHAT and FQNNGV. CDR3 length: 13 residues. The CDR3 is CASSSSGTGELFF. In DNA form, the CDR3 reads TGTGCCAGCAGCTCCAGCGGGACCGGGGAGCTGTTTTTT.